This T cell receptor (beta chain) derives from a study of vaccination and CD4 T cells after COVID-19 (dated by TCRdb to the early 2020s). For context, the study as a whole: Convalescent patients had a positive SARS-CoV-2 result on nasal swab PCR, and of these patients, nine had mild disease and one had severe disease. The convalescent cohort included six males and four females, with two Hispanic individuals, seven Caucasians, two Asians and one multiracial person. Participants received two doses of either the Pfizer-BioNTech BNT162b2 vaccine (n=8) or the Moderna mRNA-1273 vaccine (n=2). Post-COVID blood samples were collected from convalescent patients a median of about 92 days after diagnosis, with a range of about 30 to 161 days. Post-vaccine blood samples were collected a median of about 69 days after the second vaccine dose, ranging from roughly 13 to 250 days. Culture stimuli were overlapping spike peptide pools from SARS-CoV-2 and from the common cold coronaviruses HCoV-NL63, HCoV-OC43 and HCoV-229E. Control cultures received a CEFX viral epitope pool as the positive control, an HIV-1 Nef peptide pool as the negative control, or no peptide. In around 10 COVID-19 convalescent patients and 4 infection-naive healthy vaccine recipients, researchers compared the spike-specific CD4+ TCR repertoire from before mRNA vaccination with the repertoire from after. The paper as a whole reports these results and caveats: Of the vaccine-specific clones in convalescent patients, 304 of 307, or nearly all, reacted only to SARS-CoV-2 spike and did not cross-react with common cold coronaviruses. An increase in the median number of SARS-CoV-2-reactive clonotypes from roughly 20 after infection to 38 after vaccination was observed, but the change was not found to be significant. Among convalescent patients, a median about 87% of the SARS-CoV-2-reactive clones seen after vaccination appeared only after vaccination, which suggests priming specific to the vaccine. The study included relatively few convalescent patients and did not analyze early timepoints after natural infection.

CDR1 and CDR2 (SSHAT, FNYEAQ) derive from the germline V gene (reference sequence). From the cysteine through the phenylalanine, the CDR3 covers 13 amino acids. Left in the record is the CDR3 DNA by itself, 39 bases read in frame from the first base. Explained via the paper, the treatment or condition label denotes: approximately 10-day PBMC culture with coronavirus spike peptide pools or control peptides (ViraFEST assay). To expand antigen-specific T cells with peptide pools and then pick out the expanded clonotypes through TCR sequencing, the study relied on the ViraFEST assay. The positive SARS-CoV-2 PCR tests of the convalescent patients were dated from March to December 2020, before the Alpha, Beta and Delta variants emerged in the United States. PBMCs were cultured at two million per well in IMDM supplemented with roughly 5% human AB serum and around 9.5 IU/ml IL-2, with approximately 9.5 ug/ml peptide pools added. Half of the culture medium was replaced with fresh IL-2-containing medium on days 3 and 7. CD4+ T cells were isolated after approximately ten days of culture through negative selection using the EasySep CD4+ T cell isolation kit. PBMCs were separated from whole blood using Ficoll-Paque Plus gradient centrifugation and then either used fresh or cryopreserved at -140C. In general, triplicate wells were set up for every culture condition.

Libraries were constructed by PCR. At the Johns Hopkins FTIC core, DNA from the cultured CD4+ T cells underwent TCR sequencing with the Oncomine TCR Beta short-read assay. The QIAamp micro DNA kit was used to extract genomic DNA from the cultured CD4+ T cells. Oncomine TCR Beta libraries from cultured CD4+ T cells were pooled using unique dual indexes and sequenced on an Illumina iSeq 100. As for how the authors treated the data: Non-productive sequences were removed, and CDR3s not starting with C, not ending with F or W, or shorter than 7 amino acids were discarded. The MANAFEST web application identified antigen-specific clonotypes by comparing peptide-stimulated wells against reference wells and other culture wells. For a clone to be called positive, the clone needed an FDR below 0.05, an odds ratio above 5, and a productive frequency above 0.1% in at least two of three replicate wells. Clonotypes that were significantly expanded in both SARS-CoV-2 spike wells and at least one common cold coronavirus spike condition were defined as cross-reactive. Levenshtein distances (stringdist) and unrooted phylogenetic trees (ape) in R version 3.6.1 were used to assess CDR3 homology. TCRdb trimmed public reads at Q25 via fastp, called clones via MiXCR and kept in-frame beta chains. When rows share a CDR3 protein, they turn into one entry using the most common DNA and genes. These V and J calls are TCRdb output, not the study's own analysis. The sample has almost 20,000 distinct CDR3 sequences on record, 45% to 60% of them singletons. The ten largest clones take up roughly a tenth of the sample.

In the case of this clonotype: There is no known antigen for this receptor. One junction end does not reproduce the germline sequence, and a read error may be involved.

The receptor comes from a human donor who had recovered from COVID-19. The chain is encoded by TRBV7-7 joined to TRBJ1-1, with the D gene uncertain. Sequenced input: CD4+ T cells from blood, cultured in vitro. CDR3 region: CASTSDGNTEAFF. Read as DNA, the sequence is TGTGCTAGCACCTCGGACGGGAACACTGAAGCTTTCTTT.